A selection of T cell receptor beta chains follows, all from one sample in a study of blood T cell repertoires in COVID-19. Here immunoSEQ multiplex PCR was the method, and the copy in TCRdb shows in-frame clones only, minus some. The sample lists approximately 280,000 clones, 85% seen once, with roughly 2.6% in the top ten. Sequences were obtained from PBMCs or T cells enriched from blood (not recorded which). The receptors come from a woman aged 45 to 65 who had recovered from COVID-19. Both conserved end residues are part of each CDR3. The order of the fields is V gene, clone size, D gene, J gene, CDR3 protein, CDR3 DNA. D genes are given only for firm matches. A clone size is listed for some rows: how often the clone was seen (once, few, many), or a class if it is expanded.

>TRBV9|.|TRBD2|TRBJ2-5
CASSAGGPPVETQYF
TGTGCCAGCAGCGCGGGGGGGCCGCCCGTAGAGACCCAGTACTTC
>TRBV6-5|.|.|TRBJ2-5
CASEARGNQETQYF
TGTGCCAGCGAGGCTAGGGGAAACCAAGAGACCCAGTACTTC
>TRBV28|.|TRBD1|TRBJ1-1
CASNLQGDTEAFF
TGTGCCAGCAATCTACAGGGGGACACTGAAGCTTTCTTT
>TRBV6-5|once|TRBD1|TRBJ1-2
CASRTGLDYGYTF
TGTGCCAGCAGGACAGGGTTGGACTATGGCTACACCTTC
>TRBV6-5|few|.|TRBJ1-6
CASSRVGGNSPLHF
TGTGCCAGCAGCCGCGTGGGGGGTAATTCACCCCTCCACTTT
>TRBV6-5|.|.|TRBJ1-1
CASSYVYEGNTEAFF
TGTGCCAGCAGTTACGTTTATGAGGGGAACACTGAAGCTTTCTTT
>TRBV18|.|.|TRBJ2-1
CASSPQGKAEQFF
TGTGCCAGCTCACCACAGGGGAAGGCTGAGCAGTTCTTC
>TRBV12-3/TRBV12-4|.|.|TRBJ1-1
CASGRVKAFF
TGTGCCAGCGGCAGGGTTAAAGCTTTCTTT
>TRBV12-3/TRBV12-4|.|.|TRBJ2-3
CASSLQNQDTQYF
TGTGCCAGCAGTTTGCAGAACCAAGATACGCAGTATTTT
>TRBV11-3|.|TRBD2|TRBJ2-1
CASSLSGTPNNEQFF
TGTGCCAGCAGCTTAAGCGGGACCCCCAACAATGAGCAGTTCTTC
>TRBV7-9|.|TRBD2|TRBJ2-5
CASSLGLAGFQETQYF
TGTGCCAGCAGCCTAGGACTAGCGGGTTTCCAAGAGACCCAGTACTTC
>TRBV9|.|.|TRBJ1-6
CASSVGAGNNSPLHF
TGTGCCAGCAGCGTAGGGGCAGGGAATAATTCACCCCTCCACTTT
>TRBV27|.|.|TRBJ1-6
CASGGGRINSPLHF
TGTGCCAGCGGCGGCGGGCGTATTAATTCACCCCTCCACTTT
>TRBV27|few|.|TRBJ1-2
CASSLRQGRHGYTF
TGTGCCAGCAGTTTAAGGCAGGGGCGGCATGGCTACACCTTC
>TRBV10-1|.|TRBD2|TRBJ2-7
CASSPGTSGRDEQYF
TGCGCCAGCAGTCCGGGGACTAGCGGGAGAGACGAGCAGTACTTC
>TRBV21-1|.|.|TRBJ1-5
CARREPQHF
TGTGCCAGACGGGAGCCCCAGCATTTT
>TRBV4-1|.|.|TRBJ1-2
CASSQLQGPYGYTF
TGCGCCAGCAGCCAACTACAGGGTCCCTATGGCTACACCTTC
>TRBV2|.|TRBD1|TRBJ1-4
CASSDSFLRGQSTNEKLFF
TGTGCCAGCAGTGATTCATTTCTCAGGGGGCAGTCTACTAATGAAAAACTGTTTTTT
>TRBV6-4|.|.|TRBJ2-6
CASSDNSGANVLTF
TGTGCCAGCAGTGATAACTCTGGGGCCAACGTCCTGACTTTC
>TRBV7-2|.|TRBD1|TRBJ1-2
CASSLDREYGYTF
TGTGCCAGCAGCTTGGACAGGGAATATGGCTACACCTTC
>TRBV9|.|TRBD2|TRBJ2-1
CASSPGGGSYNEQFF
TGTGCCAGCAGCCCCGGCGGGGGATCATACAATGAGCAGTTCTTC
>TRBV28|.|.|TRBJ1-5
CASSTPKGVFQPQHF
TGTGCCAGCAGTACCCCGAAGGGAGTGTTTCAGCCCCAGCATTTT
>TRBV18|.|TRBD1|TRBJ1-1
CASSSQGGENTEAFF
TGTGCCAGCTCGAGCCAGGGGGGAGAGAACACTGAAGCTTTCTTT
>TRBV6-5|.|.|TRBJ2-7
CANLPGSYEQYF
TGTGCCAATCTTCCAGGTTCCTACGAGCAGTACTTC
>TRBV2|.|TRBD1|TRBJ1-2
CASSELFRTGGSYGYTF
TGTGCCAGCAGTGAACTCTTTAGGACAGGGGGCTCCTATGGCTACACCTTC
>TRBV24-1|.|TRBD1|TRBJ1-2
CATSNNRGDGYTF
TGTGCCACCAGTAACAACAGGGGAGACGGCTACACCTTC
>TRBV11-2|.|TRBD2|TRBJ2-1
CASSVLAGGDEQFF
TGTGCCAGCAGCGTTTTAGCGGGAGGGGATGAGCAGTTCTTC
>TRBV27|.|.|TRBJ1-6
CASSLDRHSSYNSPLHF
TGTGCCAGCAGCCTAGACAGGCATAGCTCCTATAATTCACCCCTCCACTTT
>TRBV6-5|once|.|TRBJ1-1
CASSYSRVSVTEAFF
TGTGCCAGCAGTTACTCCCGGGTGTCAGTCACTGAAGCTTTCTTT
>TRBV7-2|.|TRBD2|TRBJ2-3
CASSNPAGYTDTQYF
TGTGCCAGCAGCAACCCAGCGGGGTACACAGATACGCAGTATTTT
>TRBV24-1|.|TRBD2|TRBJ2-1
CATSDPTSGSRNEQFF
TGTGCCACCAGTGACCCGACTAGCGGGAGTCGCAATGAGCAGTTCTTC
>TRBV19|.|.|TRBJ1-4
CASSAPERGEKLFF
TGTGCCAGTAGTGCGCCCGAGCGGGGTGAAAAACTGTTTTTT
>TRBV28|.|.|TRBJ1-1
CASSLEQNTEAFF
TGTGCCAGCAGTTTAGAGCAGAACACTGAAGCTTTCTTT
>TRBV7-2|.|TRBD2|TRBJ2-1
CASSQGRDPGDEQFF
TGTGCCAGCAGCCAAGGGAGGGACCCGGGCGATGAGCAGTTCTTC
>TRBV7-2|.|.|TRBJ2-7
CASSSPQVAYEQYF
TGTGCCAGCAGTTCGCCACAGGTCGCCTACGAGCAGTACTTC
>TRBV21-1|.|.|TRBJ1-4
CASSPRKGTELNEKLFF
TGTGCCAGCAGCCCCCGGAAGGGGACAGAACTTAATGAAAAACTGTTTTTT
>TRBV30|.|.|TRBJ1-1
CAWSTRGRGQNTEAFF
TGTGCCTGGAGCACAAGGGGCAGGGGACAAAACACTGAAGCTTTCTTT
>TRBV19|once|.|TRBJ1-1
CASSFDRQNTEAFF
TGTGCCAGTAGTTTCGACAGACAGAACACTGAAGCTTTCTTT
>TRBV5-1|.|.|TRBJ1-3
CASSLGFSINSGNTIYF
TGCGCCAGCAGCTTGGGTTTTTCCATCAACTCTGGAAACACCATATATTTT
>TRBV4-1|.|TRBD1|TRBJ1-2
CASSPLDRGNYGYTF
TGCGCCAGCAGCCCCCTCGACAGGGGCAACTATGGCTACACCTTC
>TRBV5-6|.|.|TRBJ1-2
CASSLAPRVAYGYTF
TGTGCCAGCAGCTTGGCGCCCAGGGTGGCCTATGGCTACACCTTC
>TRBV19|.|TRBD1|TRBJ2-5
CASSTGQGQQETQYF
TGTGCCAGTAGTACCGGACAGGGACAACAAGAGACCCAGTACTTC
>TRBV27|once|.|TRBJ1-1
CASSLRPGGEAFF
TGTGCCAGCAGTTTAAGGCCGGGGGGTGAAGCTTTCTTT
>TRBV9|.|TRBD1|TRBJ2-2
CASSWTGGSTGELFF
TGTGCCAGCAGCTGGACAGGGGGCAGCACCGGGGAGCTGTTTTTT
>TRBV19|.|.|TRBJ1-5
CASSIYSLSNQPQHF
TGTGCCAGTAGTATTTACAGCCTTAGCAATCAGCCCCAGCATTTT
>TRBV4-1|.|.|TRBJ1-2
CASSQEGGLGGYTF
TGCGCCAGCAGCCAAGAAGGAGGGCTCGGTGGCTACACCTTC
>TRBV5-6|.|TRBD2|TRBJ2-3
CASSPQAGGTDTQYF
TGTGCCAGCAGCCCCCAAGCGGGAGGTACAGATACGCAGTATTTT
>TRBV7-2|.|.|TRBJ1-1
CASSLGRNTEAFF
TGTGCCAGCAGCTTAGGGAGGAACACTGAAGCTTTCTTT
>TRBV30|.|TRBD2|TRBJ2-7
CASLGRENSYEQYF
TGTGCCTCCCTTGGGCGGGAGAACTCCTACGAGCAGTACTTC
>TRBV6-1|once|.|TRBJ2-6
CASSDEGILSGANVLTF
TGTGCCAGCAGTGATGAGGGTATACTCTCTGGGGCCAACGTCCTGACTTTC
>TRBV2|.|TRBD1|TRBJ2-3
CASSAQGTADTQYF
TGTGCCAGCAGTGCTCAGGGGACAGCGGATACGCAGTATTTT
>TRBV7-9|.|.|TRBJ1-4
CASSLPRGGEKLFF
TGTGCCAGCAGCTTACCCAGGGGCGGTGAAAAACTGTTTTTT
>TRBV20-1|once|TRBD1|TRBJ1-4
CSASEGAEEKLFF
TGCAGTGCTAGTGAGGGGGCTGAAGAAAAACTGTTTTTT
>TRBV12-3/TRBV12-4|.|TRBD2|TRBJ2-1
CASRLAGAYEQFF
TGTGCCAGCAGGCTAGCGGGTGCCTATGAGCAGTTCTTC
>TRBV29-1|once|TRBD2|TRBJ2-7
CSVQGLAGDRAYEQYF
TGCAGCGTTCAAGGACTAGCGGGAGACAGGGCCTACGAGCAGTACTTC
>TRBV7-8|.|TRBD1|TRBJ1-1
CASRDDRGAAFF
TGTGCCAGCAGAGACGACAGGGGGGCGGCTTTCTTT
>TRBV24-1|once|.|TRBJ2-1
CATSASEGYEQFF
TGTGCCACCAGTGCCTCGGAGGGGTATGAGCAGTTCTTC